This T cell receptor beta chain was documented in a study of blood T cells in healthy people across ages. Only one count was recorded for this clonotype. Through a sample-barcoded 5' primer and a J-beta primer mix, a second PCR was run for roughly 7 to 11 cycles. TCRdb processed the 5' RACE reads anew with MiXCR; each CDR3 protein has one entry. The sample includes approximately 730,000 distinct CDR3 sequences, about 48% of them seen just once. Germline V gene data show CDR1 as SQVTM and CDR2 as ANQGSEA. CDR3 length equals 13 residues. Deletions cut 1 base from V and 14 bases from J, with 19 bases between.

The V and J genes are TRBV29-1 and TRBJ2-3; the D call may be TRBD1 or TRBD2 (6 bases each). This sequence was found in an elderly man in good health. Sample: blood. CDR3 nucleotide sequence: TGCAGCGTTGAAGGCGACGGGGGCAGGGCGAGGTATTTT. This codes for CSVEGDGGRARYF.